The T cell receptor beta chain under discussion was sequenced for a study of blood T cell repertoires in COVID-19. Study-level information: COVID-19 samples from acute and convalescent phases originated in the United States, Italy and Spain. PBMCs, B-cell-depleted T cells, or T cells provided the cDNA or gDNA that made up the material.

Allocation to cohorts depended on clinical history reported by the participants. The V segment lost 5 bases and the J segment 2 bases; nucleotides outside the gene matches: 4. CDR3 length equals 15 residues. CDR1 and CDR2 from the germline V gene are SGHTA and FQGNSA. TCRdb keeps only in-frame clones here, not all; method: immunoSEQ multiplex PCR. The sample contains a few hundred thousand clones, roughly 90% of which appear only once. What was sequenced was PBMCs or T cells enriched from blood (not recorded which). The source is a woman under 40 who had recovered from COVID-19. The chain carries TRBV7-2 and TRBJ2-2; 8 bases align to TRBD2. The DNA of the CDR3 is TGTGCCAGCAGCCTTAGCGGGGTAAACACCGGGGAGCTGTTTTTT. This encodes CASSLSGVNTGELFF. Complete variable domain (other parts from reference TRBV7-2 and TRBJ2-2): GAGVSQSPSNKVTEKGKDVELRCDPISGHTALYWYRQSLGQGLEFLIYFQGNSAPDKSGLPSDRFSAERTGGSVSTLTIQRTQQEDSAVYLCASSLSGVNTGELFFGEGSRLTVL.